The clone carrying this T cell receptor (beta chain) was seen a few times. The antigen is unknown. The data stem from a study of CD8+ T cells in alopecia areata. Findings of the study overall: It was less clear whether patients shared TCRs than it was in mice, possibly because of HLA.

Following RNA extraction, reverse transcription yielded cDNA that acted as the sequencing template. Here immunoSEQ multiplex PCR was the method, and the copy in TCRdb shows in-frame clones only, minus some. The sample records 100,000 to 120,000 clones, 50% to 65% being singletons. Treatment of the sample: oral pan-JAK inhibitor, 5-10 mg twice daily. CDR3 length equals 14 residues. Germline loops: CDR1 SQVTM, CDR2 ANQGSEA. V lost 0 bases and J lost 3, with 11 bases in between. The chain employs TRBV29-1 and TRBJ1-1; a possible D gene is TRBD1 (6 bases). The sequence was obtained from a human donor with alopecia areata. The input for sequencing was CD4+ T cells sorted from blood, taken at week 24, from a patient treated with tofacitinib. CDR3 bases: TGCAGCGTTGAAGATGGGGGCCGGCACACTGAAGCTTTCTTT. This encodes CSVEDGGRHTEAFF.